The 20 T cell receptor beta chains below come from one sample, sequenced in a study of blood T cell repertoires in COVID-19. The assay was immunoSEQ multiplex PCR, and TCRdb's table has in-frame clones only and misses some. The sample consists of some 270,000 clones, 85% of them appearing once. Sequencing was performed on PBMCs or T cells enriched from blood (not recorded which). The receptors derive from a woman aged 45-60 years who had been exposed to COVID-19.

The rearrangement uses TRBV6-1 and TRBJ1-6; D not resolved. Trimming left V 2 bases short and J 9 bases short, with 11 bases between. Germline-derived CDR1 and CDR2 are MNHNS and SASEGT. The CDR3 runs to 14 residues. The CDR3 DNA reads as TGTGCCAGCAGTGAAAGCCCAGACACTTCACCCCTCCACTTT. Translation gives CASSESPDTSPLHF.

The rearrangement links TRBV6-5 to TRBJ2-7; 10 nucleotides agree with TRBD2. Per germline, CDR1 MNHEY and CDR2 SVGAGI. J gave up 7 bases and V 6 bases, and 9 bases lay outside the gene matches. The CDR3 is 14 amino acids. The CDR3 reads CASRPSGGPREQYF. Here the CDR3 DNA reads TGTGCCAGCAGGCCTAGCGGGGGACCCAGGGAGCAGTACTTC.

This clone was seen a few times. The chain couples TRBV30 to TRBJ2-1, with D perhaps matching TRBD1 (6 bases). This CDR3 has 12 residues. V lost 5 bases, J lost 15 bases, and 20 bases lay in between. Looked up from germline, CDR1 is GTSNPN and CDR2 is SVGIG (reference sequence). DNA for the CDR3: TGTGCCTGGGCCGAAAGGGGGAATCTGCGGTTCTTC. Encoded protein: CAWAERGNLRFF. The variable domain in full, completed from reference TRBV30 and TRBJ2-1, reads SQTIHQWPATLVQPVGSPLSLECTVEGTSNPNLYWYRQAAGRGLQLLFYSVGIGQISSEVPQNLSASRPQDRQFILSSKKLLLSDSGFYLCAWAERGNLRFFGPGTRLTVL.

The chain combines TRBV4-1 with TRBJ2-1; TRBD1 might be the D (6 bases). Trimming left V 4 bases short and J 8 bases short, with 18 bases between. The CDR3 runs to 15 residues. Germline V gene sequence: CDR1 MGHRA, CDR2 YSYEKL. CDR3 DNA: TGCGCCAGCAGCCCGTACAGGGATAGACAGGATGAGCAGTTCTTC. Its translation: CASSPYRDRQDEQFF.

Many counts were recorded for this clone. The CDR3: CASSGRRGFSGNTIYF. CDR3 bases: TGTGCCAGTAGTGGAAGAAGGGGATTCTCTGGAAACACCATATATTTT. The V and J genes are TRBV19 and TRBJ1-3; possible D gene TRBD1, 5 bases. Germline V gene lookup returns CDR1 LNHDA and CDR2 SQIVND (reference sequence). Trimming stripped 5 bases from V and 0 bases from J, with 14 bases between. CDR3 length: 16 residues.

V and J are TRBV19 and TRBJ1-4; TRBD1 aligns across 8 bases. The CDR3 is 13 amino acids. V lost 7 bases to trimming and J lost 8 bases; unmatched junction nucleotides: 6. The germline V gene has CDR1 LNHDA and CDR2 SQIVND (reference sequence). The chain's CDR3 is CASTRGRREKLFF. Written as DNA, the CDR3 is TGTGCCAGTACCAGGGGGCGTCGGGAAAAACTGTTTTTT.

The J gene is TRBJ1-1, the V gene TRBV28, with D hard to call. The V gene lost 3 bases and the J gene lost 0 bases, with 5 bases spanning the gap. This CDR3 region has 13 residues. Germline lookup yields CDR1 MDHEN and CDR2 SYDVKM. The CDR3 DNA reads TGTGCCAGCAGTTTGTCGGTGAACACTGAAGCTTTCTTT. Translation: CASSLSVNTEAFF.

The V gene is TRBV5-1, the J gene TRBJ2-1; D remains unclear. V gave up 0 bases and J gave up 0 bases, with 16 bases separating them. This CDR3 contains 18 residues. The germline V gene encodes CDR1 SGHRS and CDR2 YFSETQ. CDR3 loop: CASSLGGNLRSSYNEQFF. The CDR3 bases are TGCGCCAGCAGCTTGGGCGGAAACCTAAGGAGCTCCTACAATGAGCAGTTCTTC.

The rearrangement joins TRBV5-4 to TRBJ2-5; D is uncertain. Deletions cut 3 bases from V and 4 bases from J, with 16 bases between. The CDR3 is 15 amino acids. Per germline, CDR1 SGHNT and CDR2 YYREEE (reference sequence). Written as DNA, the CDR3 is TGTGCCAGCAGCTCGCCGTCCCGTCCGGGAGAGACCCAGTACTTC. Translated, it gives CASSSPSRPGETQYF.

The chain combines TRBV7-2 with TRBJ1-4, with a tentative D call TRBD1 (5 bases). The CDR3 is 14 amino acids. V gave up 6 bases and J gave up 2 bases, with 10 bases separating them. The germline gives CDR1 SGHTA, CDR2 FQGNSA. CDR3 sequence (DNA): TGTGCCAGCAGGGGCAGGGCGACTAATGAAAAACTGTTTTTT. It codes for CASRGRATNEKLFF.

CDR3 nucleotides: TGCGCCAGCAGCGAATTTCAGGGAAAGGACTACGAGCAGTACTTC. It specifies CASSEFQGKDYEQYF. The chain combines TRBV5-1 with TRBJ2-7; maybe TRBD1 (5 bases). CDR1 and CDR2 from the germline V gene are SGHRS and YFSETQ. This CDR3 comprises 15 residues. V gave up 4 bases and J gave up 3 bases, with 17 bases separating them.

This clone came up once. This chain uses TRBV5-4 with TRBJ2-2, with 12 bases matching TRBD2. The CDR3 has 17 amino acids. Germline CDR1 is SGHNT and CDR2 is YYREEE (reference sequence). V trimming: 3 bases; J trimming: 7 bases; junction bases outside the gene matches: 10. This CDR3 reads CASSSSSGGAKIGELFF. CDR3 in DNA: TGTGCCAGCAGCTCGTCTAGCGGGGGGGCCAAAATCGGGGAGCTGTTTTTT.

The chain is built from TRBV4-1 and TRBJ2-7, with 11 bases aligning to TRBD1. CDR1 is MGHRA, CDR2 YSYEKL, per germline. The CDR3 runs to 16 residues. V lost 4 bases to trimming and J lost 4 bases; unmatched junction nucleotides: 9. The CDR3 DNA follows: TGCGCCAGCAGCCGGAGGCTCGGGACAGGGGGGTACGAGCAGTACTTC. Translating it yields CASSRRLGTGGYEQYF.

The chain links TRBV19 to TRBJ2-7, with a possible D match to TRBD2 (6 bases). The germline V gene encodes CDR1 LNHDA and CDR2 SQIVND (reference sequence). With 1 base removed from V and 2 bases from J, the gap between germline ends came to 12 bases. This CDR3 has 15 residues. This chain's CDR3 is CASSIALGGTYEQYF. CDR3 bases: TGTGCCAGTAGTATAGCCCTTGGGGGGACCTACGAGCAGTACTTC.

This chain links TRBV6-5 with TRBJ2-5; 9 bases are shared with TRBD1. The CDR3 spans 14 residues. The germline CDR1 and CDR2 sequences are MNHEY and SVGAGI. After removal of 6 bases from V and 5 bases from J, the junction contained 7 bases not matched to a gene. The CDR3 bases are TGTGCCAGCAGCCGGACAGGGGTGTCGGAGACCCAGTACTTC. Translated, it gives CASSRTGVSETQYF.

The CDR3 sequence: CASSFSNPHTDTQYF. In DNA form, the CDR3 reads TGTGCCAGCAGCTTTAGCAATCCACACACAGATACGCAGTATTTT. The chain couples TRBV7-3 to TRBJ2-3; unclear D gene. Trimming left V 3 bases short and J 2 bases short, with 12 bases between. The CDR3 is made up of 15 amino acids. The germline CDR1 and CDR2 sequences are SGHTA and FQGTGA.

This clone occurred once. This chain joins TRBV5-1 and TRBJ1-2; TRBD1 matches 12 bases. CDR1 SGHRS and CDR2 YFSETQ come from the germline V gene. V shed 2 bases, J shed 8 bases, and the junction held 7 bases outside the gene matches. This CDR3 comprises 15 residues. Here the CDR3 reads CASSLPGQGAIGYTF. CDR3 nucleotides: TGCGCCAGCAGCTTACCGGGACAGGGGGCAATCGGCTACACCTTC.

J is TRBJ1-5 and V is TRBV24-1, with D possibly TRBD1 on 5 matching bases. With 5 bases removed from V and 2 bases from J, the gap between germline ends came to 12 bases. In germline, CDR1 is KGHDR, CDR2 SFDVKD. The CDR3 is 15 residues long. The CDR3: CATSASGQGNQPQHF. In DNA form, the CDR3 reads TGTGCCACCAGTGCCTCAGGGCAGGGCAATCAGCCCCAGCATTTT.

V and J are TRBV29-1 and TRBJ2-3, with D maybe TRBD2 (6 bases). The CDR3 is made up of 15 amino acids. V lost 4 bases and J 6 bases, leaving 20 bases between the germline ends. CDR1 is SQVTM, CDR2 ANQGSEA, per germline. Here the CDR3 reads CSVVLWGDPPDTQYF. The DNA of the CDR3 is TGCAGCGTTGTTTTGTGGGGGGACCCCCCCGATACGCAGTATTTT.

V gene TRBV27 combines with J gene TRBJ2-1; D is unclear. Germline CDR1 reads MNHEY; CDR2 reads SMNVEV (reference sequence). V was clipped by 3 bases and J by 8 bases, with 5 bases between them. This CDR3 is built from 11 residues. In nucleotides, the CDR3 is TGTGCCAGCAGTTTCCGGGATGAGCAGTTCTTC. Protein product: CASSFRDEQFF.